A selection of T cell receptor beta chains follows, all from one sample in a study of blood T cell repertoires in COVID-19. Repertoires were generated with immunoSEQ multiplex PCR, while TCRdb's copy carries only in-frame clones and drops some. The table lists 120,000 to 150,000 clones, about 87% of them singletons. Material for sequencing was peripheral blood. Receptor source: a woman at least 80 years old with acute or convalescent COVID-19. Both conserved end residues are part of each CDR3. Each record gives: V gene, CDR3 protein.

>TRBV5-1
CASSLSASGTSYNEQFF
>TRBV2
CASSDRGSGAQYF
>TRBV5-1
CASSLGTAYNSPLHF
>TRBV7-2
CASSLDFLTGKNIQYF
>TRBV19
CASSARGEKLFF
>TRBV28
CASSSLGQGRGYTF
>TRBV5-1
CASSAGQNTEAFF
>TRBV11-3
CASSLRASGGLGSYNEQFF
>TRBV5-1
CASSLDPGTPGELFF
>TRBV30
CAWSPSDRGQPQHF
>TRBV7-5
CARTTRGGGEQYF
>TRBV5-6
CASTDYPRQGCNQPQHF
>TRBV7-2
CASRIRRGAEAFF
>TRBV11-3
CASSPLRDSVEQFF
>TRBV19
CASDPGGQRNSPLHF
>TRBV5-4
CASSLPGNYEQYF
>TRBV6-5
CASSYARGNYGYTF
>TRBV6-1
CASSEALPGYQPQHF
>TRBV5-8
CASRARTGVGELFF
>TRBV2
CASSSTTSGANVLTF
>TRBV11-3
CASSFRGNTEAFF
>TRBV4-1
CASSQEDRAQNTEAFF
>TRBV7-6
CASSSWDRGLTEAFF
>TRBV18
CASSPMAEWTEAFF
>TRBV19
CASSITGETGNTIYF
>TRBV6-4
CASSPGLAHGGELFF
>TRBV18
CASSLGQPIEKLFF
>TRBV19
CASSISLPSSGNTIYF
>TRBV5-1
CASSQQSGSYEQYF
>TRBV2
CASSERQNTEAFF
>TRBV7-2
CASTLGQSNTEAFF
>TRBV18
CASSHGSSYNEQFF
>TRBV19
CASSTSGGAPKNIQYF
>TRBV11-1
CASSRTGDSGNTIYF
>TRBV18
CASSQGEVMNTEAFF
>TRBV15
CATSRDRRQPYEQYF
>TRBV18
CASSPTGGNQPQHF
>TRBV7-3
CASSPSPGEDYGYTF
>TRBV7-9
CASSLDRTFTGELFF
>TRBV3-1/TRBV3-2
CASSQDLGAQGAFF
>TRBV2
CASSAGGHFTGELFF
>TRBV7-3
CASSLQPGQRHTEAFF
>TRBV9
CASSVMSQYGYTF
>TRBV7-2
CASSLVWGGGSPLHF
>TRBV14
CASSLRGRVGYTF
>TRBV5-1
CASSLEGVDTEAFF
>TRBV30
CAWKMVSIPGTEAFF
>TRBV27
CASRSTLLTANQPQHF
>TRBV3-1/TRBV3-2
CASRTSWTGELFF
>TRBV18
CASSPGQIETQYF
>TRBV19
CASSRQVHTEAFF
>TRBV2
CASTGSSGAYNSPLHF
>TRBV29-1
CSVDIRHTEAFF
>TRBV5-1
CASSLAAGAGDTQYF